Given below is one T cell receptor beta chain in context. This sample is drawn from a study of cytomegalovirus exposure and HLA in healthy donors. The CDR3 covers 13 residues. Germline CDR1 and CDR2: MNHNS and SASEGT. Trimming took off 4 bases at V and 4 bases at J, with 11 bases between the two ends. The PCR ran on 60 Vbeta and 13 Jbeta primers. Data came from immunoSEQ multiplex PCR; TCRdb stores just in-frame clones and leaves some out. The sample has 130,000 to 150,000 clones, about 78% seen once. The receptor's source is a male donor in good health and CMV-seronegative. The genes are TRBV6-1 and TRBJ2-7, with D maybe TRBD2 (5 bases). The sample was PBMCs. The CDR3 here is CASSVGRTYEQYF. Here the CDR3 DNA reads TGTGCCAGCAGTGTCGGCCGGACTTACGAGCAGTACTTC.